Given below is one T cell receptor (beta chain) in context. Its antigen remains unknown. The sample belongs to a study of T cells in localized non-small cell lung cancer. Notes on the study in general: Adjacent lung tissue had a median about 60 of the top 100 clones found in the tumor. Analysis by sequencing included only one tumor region, so heterogeneity remains possible. Adjacent uninvolved lung had the highest clonality, suggesting focused antigen responses.

Using immunoSEQ multiplex PCR, the repertoire was profiled, and TCRdb retains in-frame clones only, with some absent. Of around 83,000 clones listed, roughly 87% are singletons. V gave up 4 bases and J gave up 3 bases, with 7 bases separating them. Germline CDR1 and CDR2: SGHRS and YFSETQ. There are 12 residues in the CDR3. The chain couples TRBV5-1 to TRBJ1-1, with D unresolved. The material was peripheral blood, obtained before any cancer treatment. The sequence was obtained from a man between 40 and 75 years old with stage I squamous cell lung carcinoma. The CDR3 nucleotides read TGCGCCAGCAGCGACCGACACACTGAAGCTTTCTTT. Amino acid sequence: CASSDRHTEAFF.